One and the same sample provided the 19 T cell receptor beta chains below, sequenced in a study of shared clonotypes between healthy human individuals. Sequencing was performed with immunoSEQ multiplex PCR; in TCRdb, only in-frame clones are kept and a portion is missing. The table includes roughly 500,000 clones, approximately 80% detected once. Sequencing input: PBMCs. These receptors were collected from a woman between 40 and 50 years old in good health. Some clones in this sample may be carry-over from other donors' samples.

The chain is built from TRBV5-4 and TRBJ2-3; 8 bases agree with TRBD1. Trimming at V came to 1 base and at J to 6 bases, leaving 4 bases not matched to a gene. This CDR3 has 14 residues. Germline V gives CDR1 SGHNT, CDR2 YYREEE (reference sequence). The CDR3 DNA reads as TGTGCCAGCAGCTTGCAGGGGGCCGAGGATACGCAGTATTTT. Translation: CASSLQGAEDTQYF.

This clone was counted once. CDR3 bases: TGTGCCAGCAGCTTGGGGTTAGTGGCCTACAATGAGCAGTTCTTC. Protein: CASSLGLVAYNEQFF. The chain recombines TRBV5-6 with TRBJ2-1; unclear D gene. V was pared by 0 bases and J by 2 bases, with 9 bases between. Germline V gives CDR1 SGHDT, CDR2 YYEEEE. The CDR3 sequence is 15 residues long.

This rearrangement joins TRBV5-1 to TRBJ2-5; 11 bases fit TRBD2. The CDR3 has 16 residues. Germline V gene lookup returns CDR1 SGHRS and CDR2 YFSETQ. The trim removed 0 bases at V and 4 bases at J, leaving 5 bases unmatched. In DNA, the CDR3 is TGCGCCAGCAGCTTGGATGGGACTAGCGGCGGAGAGACCCAGTACTTC. Amino acids: CASSLDGTSGGETQYF.

The rearrangement joins TRBV30 to TRBJ2-5, with TRBD2 as a possible D gene (6 bases). The CDR3 loop spans 12 amino acids. Trimming took 4 bases from V and 4 from J, leaving 10 bases between them. Germline V CDR1 and CDR2: GTSNPN, SVGIG (reference sequence). This chain's CDR3 is CAWNVGGETQYF. CDR3 in DNA: TGTGCCTGGAACGTGGGGGGAGAGACCCAGTACTTC.

The chain is built from TRBV4-3 and TRBJ2-5, with 8 bases that match TRBD1. The J call may be wrong; the DNA end is better matched by TRBJ2-7. Germline lookup yields CDR1 LGHNA and CDR2 YSLEER. The CDR3 spans 14 residues. The CDR3 spells CASSHNRGEYEQYF. The DNA for the CDR3 is TGCGCCAGCAGCCATAACAGGGGGGAGTACGAGCAGTACTTC.

The CDR3 here is CASSLRPSGAGELFF. The CDR3 DNA is TGTGCCAGCAGTTTGCGGCCCTCCGGCGCCGGGGAGCTGTTTTTT. The chain combines TRBV27 with TRBJ2-2, with D unclear. The CDR3 has 15 amino acids. Trimming took off 3 bases at V and 6 bases at J, with 14 bases between the two ends. Per the germline V gene, CDR1 is MNHEY and CDR2 is SMNVEV (reference sequence).

This chain joins TRBV7-9 and TRBJ2-1; tentative D call: TRBD2 (6 bases). CDR3 length equals 17 residues. With 4 bases removed from V and 8 bases from J, the gap between germline ends came to 24 bases. Germline V gene data show CDR1 as SEHNR and CDR2 as FQNEAQ (reference sequence). The CDR3 nucleotides read TGTGCCAGCAGCTCGGATCGTGACGGGAGTCCTAATGATGAGCAGTTCTTC. Translating it yields CASSSDRDGSPNDEQFF.

The genes are TRBV29-1 and TRBJ2-7, with no clear D. This CDR3 has 14 residues. The germline gives CDR1 SQVTM, CDR2 ANQGSEA. V lost 4 bases and J 4 bases, leaving 17 bases between the germline ends. The CDR3 nucleotides are TGCAGCGTTGGCGGTGGCGGCCCTTTTTACGAGCAGTACTTC. It yields the protein CSVGGGGPFYEQYF.

This chain uses TRBV18 with TRBJ1-2; a possible D gene is TRBD1 (5 bases). Germline CDR1 and CDR2: KGHSH and LQKENI. Trimming pared 2 bases from V and 6 bases from J, leaving 22 bases between. This CDR3 has 17 amino acids. The CDR3 DNA reads as TGTGCCAGCTCACCAAGCGGGAGTGGCAGGGCGGTGGATGGCTACACCTTC. It is translated as CASSPSGSGRAVDGYTF. Full variable domain (outside the CDR3, taken from reference TRBV18 and TRBJ1-2): NAGVMQNPRHLVRRRGQEARLRCSPMKGHSHVYWYRQLPEEGLKFMVYLQKENIIDESGMPKERFSAEFPKEGPSILRIQQVVRGDSAAYFCASSPSGSGRAVDGYTFGSGTRLTVV.

The CDR3 loop reads CASSPVVGSYGYTF. For the CDR3, the DNA is TGTGCCAGCTCACCAGTAGTCGGAAGTTATGGCTACACCTTC. The rearrangement joins TRBV18 to TRBJ1-2; D ambiguous. The CDR3 loop spans 14 amino acids. CDR1 is KGHSH, CDR2 LQKENI, per germline. Trimming took off 2 bases at V and 5 bases at J, with 12 bases between the two ends.

This clone was observed once. The CDR3 nucleotides are TGTGCCAGCTCACCACCCGGGCCCACTGAAGCTTTCTTT. It specifies CASSPPGPTEAFF. The V and J genes are TRBV18 and TRBJ1-1; the D is unclear. V was pared by 0 bases and J by 4 bases, with 6 bases between. Germline V lookup: CDR1 KGHSH, CDR2 LQKENI. CDR3 length: 13 residues.

The gene calls are TRBV7-7 and TRBJ2-7; 7 bases are shared with TRBD2. The germline V gene has CDR1 SSHAT and CDR2 FNYEAQ (reference sequence). The CDR3 has 13 residues. J was trimmed by 6 bases and V by 6 bases; bases with no gene match: 8. This chain's CDR3 is CASSRDYLGEQYF. The CDR3 coding sequence is TGTGCCAGCAGTAGGGACTACCTGGGCGAGCAGTACTTC.

The chain uses TRBV7-3 and TRBJ2-1; 12 bases match TRBD2. Germline loops: CDR1 SGHTA, CDR2 FQGTGA. CDR3 length equals 16 residues. V shed 4 bases, J shed 4 bases, and the junction held 5 bases outside the gene matches. CDR3 amino acids: CASSYGTSGPYNEQFF. The CDR3 nucleotides read TGTGCCAGCAGCTACGGGACTAGCGGGCCATACAATGAGCAGTTCTTC.

The genes are TRBV2 and TRBJ2-5; D is undetermined. V gave up 3 bases and J gave up 2 bases, with 10 bases separating them. Germline CDR1 is SNHLY and CDR2 is FYNNEI. The CDR3 is 14 amino acids. Written as DNA, the CDR3 is TGTGCCAGCAGTGATCGTACGGCGCAAGAGACCCAGTACTTC. Translating it yields CASSDRTAQETQYF.

The rearrangement uses TRBV20-1 and TRBJ2-5, with D tentatively TRBD2 (5 bases). The length of the CDR3 is 11 residues. The V end lost 4 bases, the J end lost 9 bases, and 12 bases lay between the germline ends. Germline CDR1 DFQATT, CDR2 SNEGSKA (reference sequence). CDR3: CSAIRERAQYF. DNA of the CDR3: TGCAGTGCTATCAGAGAGAGGGCCCAGTACTTC.

The chain joins TRBV2 to TRBJ1-4, with D possibly matching TRBD1 (6 bases). The V gene lost 3 bases and the J gene lost 7 bases, with 12 bases spanning the gap. The CDR3 is made up of 14 amino acids. The germline V gene encodes CDR1 SNHLY and CDR2 FYNNEI. The CDR3 spells CASSDVRGIEKLFF. The CDR3, as DNA: TGTGCCAGCAGTGATGTCAGGGGAATTGAAAAACTGTTTTTT.

The rearrangement uses TRBV6-6 and TRBJ2-5; maybe TRBD2 (5 bases). The assigned J gene may be wrong: the sequence end matches TRBJ2-7 better. The germline V gene has CDR1 MNHNY and CDR2 SVGAGI (reference sequence). CDR3 size: 13 residues. CDR3 sequence: CASSPSTTYEQYF. The CDR3 region has the DNA TGTGCCAGCAGTCCTAGCACTACCTACGAGCAGTACTTC.

This chain uses TRBV28 with TRBJ2-1; the match to TRBD2 covers 7 bases. The germline CDR1 and CDR2 sequences are MDHEN and SYDVKM. The CDR3 has 16 amino acids. J gave up 3 bases and V 7 bases, and 12 bases lay outside the gene matches. CDR3 in amino acids: CASTPGGAGIYNEQFF. In DNA form, the CDR3 reads TGTGCCAGCACCCCCGGGGGAGCGGGGATCTACAATGAGCAGTTCTTC.

V and J are TRBV27 and TRBJ1-5; D may be TRBD1 (5 bases). The germline CDR1 and CDR2 sequences are MNHEY and SMNVEV (reference sequence). The CDR3 contains 15 residues. V shed 6 bases and J shed 6 bases, with 18 bases lying between them. CDR3 DNA: TGTGCCAGCAGCCAGACCCGGTCGGGGGGTCAGCCCCAGCATTTT. It encodes CASSQTRSGGQPQHF.